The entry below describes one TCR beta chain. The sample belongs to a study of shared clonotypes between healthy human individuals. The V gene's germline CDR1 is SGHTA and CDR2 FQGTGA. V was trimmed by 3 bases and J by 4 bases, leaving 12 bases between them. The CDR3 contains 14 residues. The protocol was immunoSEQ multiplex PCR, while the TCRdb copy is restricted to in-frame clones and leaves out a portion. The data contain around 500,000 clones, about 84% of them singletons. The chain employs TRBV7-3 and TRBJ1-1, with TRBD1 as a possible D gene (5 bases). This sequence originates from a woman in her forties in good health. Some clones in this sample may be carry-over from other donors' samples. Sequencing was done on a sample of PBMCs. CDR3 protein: CASSLNGAPTEAFF. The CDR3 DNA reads TGTGCCAGCAGCTTGAACGGGGCGCCCACTGAAGCTTTCTTT.